This T cell receptor beta chain is from a study of T cell repertoires in cytomegalovirus infection (dated by TCRdb to the late 2010s). Notes on the research overall: Donor HLA type was relevant to the analysis, because carriage of CMV infection together with the matching HLA type was indicated by public TCR beta signatures.

Reads for this sample came from an Illumina HiSeq 1500. TCRdb reprocessed the public reads (quality trimming at Q25 with fastp, clone calling with MiXCR) and kept in-frame beta chains. Every distinct CDR3 protein forms one entry, paired with its most common genes and DNA. This sample has about 440,000 distinct CDR3 sequences in its table, and approximately 32% of those were observed once. The ten largest clonotypes hold roughly 13% of the sample. The study at large found these results: Carriers of CMV infection plus the relevant HLA type were discriminated by the cumulative frequency of public TCR beta family members in the study cohort and in an independent roughly 370-donor cohort. The ex vivo response was dominated by HLA-C-restricted CMV-specific TCR beta clonotypes, which also provided the single most frequent clonotype in two of eight donors.

This clonotype was seen a handful of times. No cognate antigen has been identified for it. No much larger clonotype is one base removed from it; base qualities were not supplied. The germline V gene gives CDR1 as MNHEY and CDR2 as SVGAGI. V and J are truncated by 6 bases and 4 bases respectively, leaving an intervening sequence of 12 bases. Its CDR3 holds 13 amino acids, cysteine through phenylalanine. The entry retains the CDR3 DNA only, 39 bases that are in frame from base 1. The TCR comes from a human donor in good health (CMV status not recorded). Some clones in this sample may be carry-over from other donors' samples. The sequence is built from TRBV6-5 and TRBJ2-5, with the identity of the D gene unclear. The specimen was PBMCs. The CDR3 region reads CASRRTARETQYF. The nucleotide sequence is given as TGTGCCAGCAGGCGAACAGCGAGAGAGACCCAGTACTTC.